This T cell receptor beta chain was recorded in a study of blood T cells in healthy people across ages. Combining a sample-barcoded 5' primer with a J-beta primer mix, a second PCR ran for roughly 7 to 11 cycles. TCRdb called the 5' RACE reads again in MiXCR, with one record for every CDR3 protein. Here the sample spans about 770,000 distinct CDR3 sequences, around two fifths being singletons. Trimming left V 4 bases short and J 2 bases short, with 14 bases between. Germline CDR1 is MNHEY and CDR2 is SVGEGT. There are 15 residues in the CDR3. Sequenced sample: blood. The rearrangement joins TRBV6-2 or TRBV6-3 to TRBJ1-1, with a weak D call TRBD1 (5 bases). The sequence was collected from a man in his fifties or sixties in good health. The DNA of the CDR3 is TGTGCCAGCAGTTCCTTTGGTGGGGGTAACACTGAAGCTTTCTTT. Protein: CASSSFGGGNTEAFF.